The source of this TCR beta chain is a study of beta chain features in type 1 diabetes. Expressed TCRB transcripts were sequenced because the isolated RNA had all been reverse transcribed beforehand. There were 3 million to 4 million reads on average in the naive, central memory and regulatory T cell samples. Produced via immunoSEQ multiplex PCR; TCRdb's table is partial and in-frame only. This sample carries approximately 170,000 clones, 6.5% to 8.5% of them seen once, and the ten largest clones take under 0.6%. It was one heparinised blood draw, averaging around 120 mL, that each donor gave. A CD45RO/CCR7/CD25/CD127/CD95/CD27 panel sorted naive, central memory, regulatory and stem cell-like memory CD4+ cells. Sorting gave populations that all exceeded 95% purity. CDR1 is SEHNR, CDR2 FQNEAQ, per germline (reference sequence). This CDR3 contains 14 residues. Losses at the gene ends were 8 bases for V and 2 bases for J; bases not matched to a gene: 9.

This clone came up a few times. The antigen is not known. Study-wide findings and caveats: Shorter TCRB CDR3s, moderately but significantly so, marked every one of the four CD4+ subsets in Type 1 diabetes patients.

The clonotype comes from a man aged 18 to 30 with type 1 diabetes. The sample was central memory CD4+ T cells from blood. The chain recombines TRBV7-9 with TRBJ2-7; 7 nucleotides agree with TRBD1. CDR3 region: CASGDDREAYEQYF. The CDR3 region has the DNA TGTGCCAGCGGTGATGACAGGGAAGCCTACGAGCAGTACTTC.